Listed below are T cell receptor beta chains from one sample, sequenced in a study of T cell responses to AZD1222 COVID-19 vaccine. Repertoires were generated with immunoSEQ multiplex PCR, while TCRdb's copy carries only in-frame clones and drops some. In the table there are approximately 50,000 clones, less than 90% of which are singletons. This sample comprised peripheral blood, obtained 28 days after the second AZD1222 dose. Source of these receptors: an adult who received the AZD1222 COVID-19 vaccine. CDR3s include the opening cysteine and the closing phenylalanine or tryptophan. Each record gives: CDR3 DNA, CDR3 protein, J gene, D gene, clone size, V gene. D genes are given only for firm matches. Expanded clones get a size class; other rows say once, few or many, or leave the size out.

DNA: TGTGCCAGCTCACTAGCATCGGCAGGCGAGCAGTACTTC; CDR3: CASSLASAGEQYF; J: TRBJ2-7; D: .; size: once; V: TRBV18
DNA: TGCGCCAGCACCATAGACGGGACAGCCGACAATGAGCAGTTCTTC; CDR3: CASTIDGTADNEQFF; J: TRBJ2-1; D: TRBD1; size: .; V: TRBV5-1
DNA: TGTGCCAGCAGCCAAGTGGTACAGGGAGGAGGAGCTTTCTTT; CDR3: CASSQVVQGGGAFF; J: TRBJ1-1; D: .; size: once; V: TRBV3-1/TRBV3-2
DNA: TGCGCCAGCAGCTTGGCCTCGTATCGGAACTACCTCGACACAGATACGCAGTATTTT; CDR3: CASSLASYRNYLDTDTQYF; J: TRBJ2-3; D: .; size: once; V: TRBV5-1
DNA: TGTGCCACCAGTGATTCTGGGGGAGGGAACAGCTACGAGCAGTACTTC; CDR3: CATSDSGGGNSYEQYF; J: TRBJ2-7; D: TRBD2; size: .; V: TRBV24-1
DNA: TGTGCCAGCAGCTCCCTGGGGATATACGAGCAGTACTTC; CDR3: CASSSLGIYEQYF; J: TRBJ2-7; D: .; size: once; V: TRBV7-2
DNA: TGTGCCAGCAGCAAGACCGGGACAGGGGGCGTTTACGAGCAGTACTTC; CDR3: CASSKTGTGGVYEQYF; J: TRBJ2-7; D: TRBD1; size: .; V: TRBV5-6
DNA: TGTGCCAGCAGCGCGAAGGACTCCTCAAGGGGTGAGCCCCAGCATTTT; CDR3: CASSAKDSSRGEPQHF; J: TRBJ1-5; D: .; size: .; V: TRBV7-9
DNA: TGTGCCAGCTCACCGCAGGCCGGGGGACTCACAGATACGCAGTATTTT; CDR3: CASSPQAGGLTDTQYF; J: TRBJ2-3; D: .; size: .; V: TRBV18
DNA: TGCGCCAGCAGTGAAGCGGGGGAAGATAATTCACCCCTCCACTTT; CDR3: CASSEAGEDNSPLHF; J: TRBJ1-6; D: .; size: .; V: TRBV10-1
DNA: TGTGCCAGCAGTCGGACCGTCTCTGGAAACACCATATATTTT; CDR3: CASSRTVSGNTIYF; J: TRBJ1-3; D: .; size: .; V: TRBV28
DNA: TGTGCCACCCTTGGACAAATGAACACTGAAGCTTTCTTT; CDR3: CATLGQMNTEAFF; J: TRBJ1-1; D: .; size: .; V: TRBV10-3
DNA: TGCGCCAGCAGCCAAGATAAACAAACTGGAAACACCATATATTTT; CDR3: CASSQDKQTGNTIYF; J: TRBJ1-3; D: .; size: .; V: TRBV4-1
DNA: TGCGCCAGCAGCTTCATCGGAACTGAAGCTTTCTTT; CDR3: CASSFIGTEAFF; J: TRBJ1-1; D: .; size: .; V: TRBV5-1
DNA: TGTGCCAGCAGCACTTCCGTCGCGGGAAATGAGCAGTTCTTC; CDR3: CASSTSVAGNEQFF; J: TRBJ2-1; D: .; size: .; V: TRBV7-2
DNA: TGCAGTGCTAGTGGGCAGGGGTACGGCAATCAGCCCCAGCATTTT; CDR3: CSASGQGYGNQPQHF; J: TRBJ1-5; D: .; size: .; V: TRBV20-1
DNA: TGTGCCAGCAGCGACCGGACTAGCGGTGCCGGGGAGCTGTTTTTT; CDR3: CASSDRTSGAGELFF; J: TRBJ2-2; D: TRBD2; size: .; V: TRBV7-9
DNA: TGCAGTGCTAGTCTGGTCAGGGCTAACACCGGGGAGCTGTTTTTT; CDR3: CSASLVRANTGELFF; J: TRBJ2-2; D: .; size: .; V: TRBV20-1
DNA: TGTGCCAGCAGCCAACCAGAGATCTCCTACGAGCAGTACTTC; CDR3: CASSQPEISYEQYF; J: TRBJ2-7; D: .; size: .; V: TRBV6-5
DNA: TGCAGCGTTTCCCTATCCGGGACAGGGAAAACAGATACGCAGTATTTT; CDR3: CSVSLSGTGKTDTQYF; J: TRBJ2-3; D: TRBD1; size: .; V: TRBV29-1
DNA: TGTGCCAGCAGCCCTCCCTCTCAAGCCACTAATGAAAAACTGTTTTTT; CDR3: CASSPPSQATNEKLFF; J: TRBJ1-4; D: .; size: .; V: TRBV11-3
DNA: TGTGCCAGCAGCTTAGGTCCAGGGGGAGCAACCTATGGCTACACCTTC; CDR3: CASSLGPGGATYGYTF; J: TRBJ1-2; D: TRBD1; size: .; V: TRBV7-3
DNA: TGTGCCAGCAGCTCGCGAAGAGGGACTAGCGGGAGTACCGACGAGCAGTACTTC; CDR3: CASSSRRGTSGSTDEQYF; J: TRBJ2-7; D: TRBD2; size: .; V: TRBV5-4
DNA: TGTGCCAGCACACCGGGTGATACGCAGTATTTT; CDR3: CASTPGDTQYF; J: TRBJ2-3; D: .; size: .; V: TRBV28
DNA: TGTGCCAGTAAGGTTACTTCGAGCTCCTACAATGAGCAGTTCTTC; CDR3: CASKVTSSSYNEQFF; J: TRBJ2-1; D: .; size: .; V: TRBV27
DNA: TGTGCCAGTCTTCGGACGTCTTTGGGCCTAATGAACACTGAAGCTTTCTTT; CDR3: CASLRTSLGLMNTEAFF; J: TRBJ1-1; D: .; size: .; V: TRBV21-1
DNA: TGTGCCAGCAGCTTAGTTGTGACAGCGCGCCGCGCTGAAGCTTTCTTT; CDR3: CASSLVVTARRAEAFF; J: TRBJ1-1; D: .; size: .; V: TRBV11-2
DNA: TGTGCCAGCAGCTCGGGACTAGCAGCGAACACCGGGGAGCTGTTTTTT; CDR3: CASSSGLAANTGELFF; J: TRBJ2-2; D: TRBD2; size: .; V: TRBV11-1
DNA: TGTGCCAGCAGGGCCGGGACAACCTACAATGAGCAGTTCTTC; CDR3: CASRAGTTYNEQFF; J: TRBJ2-1; D: .; size: .; V: TRBV28